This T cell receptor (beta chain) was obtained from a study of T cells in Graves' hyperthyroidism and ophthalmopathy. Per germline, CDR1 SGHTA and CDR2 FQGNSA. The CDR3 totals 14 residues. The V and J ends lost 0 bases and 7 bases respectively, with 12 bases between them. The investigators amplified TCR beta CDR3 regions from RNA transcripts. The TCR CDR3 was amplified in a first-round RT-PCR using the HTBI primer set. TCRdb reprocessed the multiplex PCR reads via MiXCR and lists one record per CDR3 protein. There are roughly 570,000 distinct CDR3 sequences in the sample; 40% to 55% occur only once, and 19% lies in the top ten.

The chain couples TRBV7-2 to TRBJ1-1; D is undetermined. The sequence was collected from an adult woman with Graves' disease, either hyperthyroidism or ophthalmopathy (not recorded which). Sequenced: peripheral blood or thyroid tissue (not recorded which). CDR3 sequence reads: CASSLAHGDGEAFF. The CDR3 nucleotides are TGTGCCAGCAGCTTAGCGCACGGGGATGGTGAAGCTTTCTTT.